Listed below are T cell receptor beta chains from one sample, sequenced in a study of T-cell memory formation after mild COVID-19. TCRdb reprocessed the 5' RACE reads with MiXCR, giving one entry per CDR3 protein. The sample has about 350,000 distinct CDR3 sequences; around 13% are singletons. Sequencing was done on a sample of PBMCs or a T cell subset sorted from them (not recorded which). The receptors come from a young man who had mild COVID-19 (a few samples of this study predate the infection). Cell type and time point are not known. The conserved cysteine and the conserved F or W are not part of the CDR3 here.

v_gene: TRBV5-1; CDR3aa: ASRDGQGAGGYT
v_gene: TRBV7-2; CDR3aa: ASSLISGGAVEQF
v_gene: TRBV9; CDR3aa: ASSYPGQGVSLGNQPQH
v_gene: TRBV19; CDR3aa: ASSIRGGEQF
v_gene: TRBV12-3/TRBV12-4; CDR3aa: ASSSQGLSYT
v_gene: TRBV7-2; CDR3aa: ASSFSGNTEAF
v_gene: TRBV7-2; CDR3aa: ASSEYRGDYGYT
v_gene: TRBV7-3; CDR3aa: ASSLEGTDNEQF
v_gene: TRBV12-3/TRBV12-4; CDR3aa: ASRAGRSPATNEKLF
v_gene: TRBV7-9; CDR3aa: ASSLALAEPTDTQY
v_gene: TRBV7-9; CDR3aa: ASSSLPDRGLNEQY
v_gene: TRBV5-4; CDR3aa: ASSLTLAVKETQY
v_gene: TRBV12-3/TRBV12-4; CDR3aa: ASTLNNEQF
v_gene: TRBV4-2; CDR3aa: ASSQGYLDGYT
v_gene: TRBV6-1; CDR3aa: ATSSALNTEAF
v_gene: TRBV7-9; CDR3aa: ASSLGPGHFVGYT
v_gene: TRBV11-2; CDR3aa: ASSTSGGGYNEQF
v_gene: TRBV29-1; CDR3aa: SVEDLTGGGYT
v_gene: TRBV20-1; CDR3aa: SARVVSGANVLT
v_gene: TRBV19; CDR3aa: ASSIGSGTEAF
v_gene: TRBV4-3; CDR3aa: ASSQDSWGGYGELF
v_gene: TRBV12-3/TRBV12-4; CDR3aa: ATNGGQRAGELF
v_gene: TRBV12-3/TRBV12-4; CDR3aa: ASMLTSTNEKLF
v_gene: TRBV10-3; CDR3aa: AISVLGGNQPQH
v_gene: TRBV21-1; CDR3aa: ASSKAQALAGVPCTDTQY
v_gene: TRBV7-9; CDR3aa: ASSLGEWQRY
v_gene: TRBV7-8; CDR3aa: ASSLGGRWTPGELF
v_gene: TRBV12-3/TRBV12-4; CDR3aa: ASSSRDQPQH
v_gene: TRBV20-1; CDR3aa: SARGTATYEQY
v_gene: TRBV20-1; CDR3aa: SASWQDPYGYT
v_gene: TRBV10-3; CDR3aa: AIRPGGPLYGYT
v_gene: TRBV6-5; CDR3aa: ASLGGAGGEQY
v_gene: TRBV2; CDR3aa: ANREYGYNEQF
v_gene: TRBV4-2; CDR3aa: ASSQEARNQPQH
v_gene: TRBV7-2; CDR3aa: ASSLVSTVGTDTQY
v_gene: TRBV27; CDR3aa: ASSLMLNTEAF
v_gene: TRBV7-2; CDR3aa: ASSPDRSLSEQY
v_gene: TRBV10-3; CDR3aa: ASAASGGAETQY
v_gene: TRBV11-2; CDR3aa: ASSSHRGGLRETQY
v_gene: TRBV11-3; CDR3aa: ASSFGTTNTGELF
v_gene: TRBV5-1; CDR3aa: ASSFRDRINTEAF
v_gene: TRBV5-1; CDR3aa: ASARVPNTEAF
v_gene: TRBV12-3/TRBV12-4; CDR3aa: ASSFLRGLGNEQF
v_gene: TRBV5-1; CDR3aa: ASSPPTGFNEQF
v_gene: TRBV28; CDR3aa: ASKQGGQPQH
v_gene: TRBV24-1; CDR3aa: ATSHRGAKGYT